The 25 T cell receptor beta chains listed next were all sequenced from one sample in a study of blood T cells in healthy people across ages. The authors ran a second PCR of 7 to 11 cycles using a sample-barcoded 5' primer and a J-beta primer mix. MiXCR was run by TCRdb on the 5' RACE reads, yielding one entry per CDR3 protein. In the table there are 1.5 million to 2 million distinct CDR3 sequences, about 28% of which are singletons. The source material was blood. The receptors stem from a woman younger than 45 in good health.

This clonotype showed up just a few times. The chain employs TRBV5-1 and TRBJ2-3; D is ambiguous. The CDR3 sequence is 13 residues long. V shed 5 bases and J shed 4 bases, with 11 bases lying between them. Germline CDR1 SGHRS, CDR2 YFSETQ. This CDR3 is CASRDFEADTQYF. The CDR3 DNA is TGCGCCAGCAGGGATTTCGAAGCAGATACGCAGTATTTT.

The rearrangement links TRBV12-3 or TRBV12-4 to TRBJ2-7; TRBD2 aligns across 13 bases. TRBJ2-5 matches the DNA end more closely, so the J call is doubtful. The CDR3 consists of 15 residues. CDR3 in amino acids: CASSYRTSGRGTQYF. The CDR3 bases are TGTGCCAGCAGTTATAGGACTAGCGGGAGAGGGACCCAGTACTTC.

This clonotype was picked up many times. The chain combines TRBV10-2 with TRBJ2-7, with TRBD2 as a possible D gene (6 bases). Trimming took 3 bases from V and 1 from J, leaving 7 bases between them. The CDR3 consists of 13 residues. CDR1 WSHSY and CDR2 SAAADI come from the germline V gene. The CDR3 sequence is CASSDSGSYEQYF. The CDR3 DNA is TGCGCCAGCAGTGATAGCGGTTCCTACGAGCAGTACTTC.

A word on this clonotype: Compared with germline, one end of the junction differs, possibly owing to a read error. CDR3 nucleotides: TGTGCCATCAATGAGTCGGGTAGGCAGTCCTACGAGCAGTACTTC. Amino acid sequence: CAINESGRQSYEQYF. The V call is TRBV10-3, the J call TRBJ2-7; D uncertain. The germline CDR1 and CDR2 sequences are ENHRY and SYGVKD. The CDR3 consists of 15 residues.

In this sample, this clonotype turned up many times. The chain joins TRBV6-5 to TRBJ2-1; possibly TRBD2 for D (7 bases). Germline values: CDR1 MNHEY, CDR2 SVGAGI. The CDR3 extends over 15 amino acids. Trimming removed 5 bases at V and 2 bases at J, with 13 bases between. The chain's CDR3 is CASSGTGGPYNEQFF. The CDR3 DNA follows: TGTGCCAGCAGTGGAACGGGGGGCCCCTACAATGAGCAGTTCTTC.

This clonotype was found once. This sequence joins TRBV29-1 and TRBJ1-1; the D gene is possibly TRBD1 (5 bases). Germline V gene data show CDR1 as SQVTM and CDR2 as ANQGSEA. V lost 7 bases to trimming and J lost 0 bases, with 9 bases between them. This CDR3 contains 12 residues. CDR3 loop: CSGKGMNTEAFF. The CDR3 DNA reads TGCAGCGGTAAGGGGATGAACACTGAAGCTTTCTTT.

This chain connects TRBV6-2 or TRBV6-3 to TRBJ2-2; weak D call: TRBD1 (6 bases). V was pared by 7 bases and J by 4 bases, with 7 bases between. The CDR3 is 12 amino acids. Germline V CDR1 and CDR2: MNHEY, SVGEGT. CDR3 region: CASTGVTGELFF. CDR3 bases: TGTGCCAGCACAGGGGTCACCGGGGAGCTGTTTTTT.

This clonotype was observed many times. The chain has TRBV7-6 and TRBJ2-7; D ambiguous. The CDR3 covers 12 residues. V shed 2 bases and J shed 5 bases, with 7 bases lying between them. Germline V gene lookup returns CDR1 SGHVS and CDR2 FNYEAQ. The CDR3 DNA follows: TGTGCCAGCAGCTTATGGATGAACGAGCAGTACTTC. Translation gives CASSLWMNEQYF.

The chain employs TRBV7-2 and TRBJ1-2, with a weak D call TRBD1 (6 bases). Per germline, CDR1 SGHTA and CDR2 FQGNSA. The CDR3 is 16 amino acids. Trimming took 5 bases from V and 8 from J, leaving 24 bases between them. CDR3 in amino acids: CASSPGRAGGAWGYTF. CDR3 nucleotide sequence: TGTGCCAGCAGCCCGGGAAGGGCGGGGGGCGCTTGGGGCTACACCTTC.

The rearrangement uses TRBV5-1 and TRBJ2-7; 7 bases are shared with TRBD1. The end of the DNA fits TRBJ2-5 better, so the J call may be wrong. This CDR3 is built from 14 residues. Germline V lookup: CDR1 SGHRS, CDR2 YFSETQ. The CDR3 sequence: CARSRDRRQETQYF. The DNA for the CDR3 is TGCGCCAGAAGCCGGGACAGAAGGCAAGAGACCCAGTACTTC.

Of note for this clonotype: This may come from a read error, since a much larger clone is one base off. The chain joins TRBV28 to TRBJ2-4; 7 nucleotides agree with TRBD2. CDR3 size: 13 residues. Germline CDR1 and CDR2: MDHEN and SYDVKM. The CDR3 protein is CASRLSGGDRVNF. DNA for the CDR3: TGTGCCAGCAGGTTGTCGGGAGGCGACAGAGTGAACTTC.

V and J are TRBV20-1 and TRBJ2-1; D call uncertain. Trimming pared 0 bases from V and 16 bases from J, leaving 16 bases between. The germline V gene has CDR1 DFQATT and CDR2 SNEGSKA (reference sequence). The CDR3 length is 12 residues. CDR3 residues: CSARDDPEEAFF. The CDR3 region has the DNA TGCAGTGCTAGAGATGATCCCGAAGAAGCCTTCTTC.

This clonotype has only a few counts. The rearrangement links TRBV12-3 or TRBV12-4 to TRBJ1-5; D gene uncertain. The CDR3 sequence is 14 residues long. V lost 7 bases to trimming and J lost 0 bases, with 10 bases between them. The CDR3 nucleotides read TGTGCCAGCACCTTGGGAGGTAGCAATCAGCCCCAGCATTTT. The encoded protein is CASTLGGSNQPQHF.

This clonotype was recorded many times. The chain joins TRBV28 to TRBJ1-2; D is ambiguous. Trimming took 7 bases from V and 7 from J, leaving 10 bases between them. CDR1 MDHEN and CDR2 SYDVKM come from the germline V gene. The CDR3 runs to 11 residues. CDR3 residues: CASNVGLGYTF. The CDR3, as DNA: TGTGCCAGCAATGTCGGCCTTGGCTACACCTTC.

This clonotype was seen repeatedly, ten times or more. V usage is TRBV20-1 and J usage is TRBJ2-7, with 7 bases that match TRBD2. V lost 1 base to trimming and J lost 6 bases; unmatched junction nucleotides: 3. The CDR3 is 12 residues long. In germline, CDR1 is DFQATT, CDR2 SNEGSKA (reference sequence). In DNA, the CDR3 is TGCAGTGCTAGAGGGACTAGTCGCGAGCAGTACTTC. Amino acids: CSARGTSREQYF.

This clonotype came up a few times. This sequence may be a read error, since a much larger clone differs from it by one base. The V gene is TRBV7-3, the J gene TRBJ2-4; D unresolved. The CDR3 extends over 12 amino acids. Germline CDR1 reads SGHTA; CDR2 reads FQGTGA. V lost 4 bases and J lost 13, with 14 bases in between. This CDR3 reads CASSYGNNEQYF. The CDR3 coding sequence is TGTGCCAGCAGCTATGGGAACAATGAGCAGTACTTC. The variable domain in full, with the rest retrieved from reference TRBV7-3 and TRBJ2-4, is GAGVSQTPSNKVTEKGKYVELRCDPISGHTALYWYRQSLGQGPEFLIYFQGTGAADDSGLPNDRFFAVRPEGSVSTLKIQRTERGDSAVYLCASSYGNNEQYFGAGTRLSVL.

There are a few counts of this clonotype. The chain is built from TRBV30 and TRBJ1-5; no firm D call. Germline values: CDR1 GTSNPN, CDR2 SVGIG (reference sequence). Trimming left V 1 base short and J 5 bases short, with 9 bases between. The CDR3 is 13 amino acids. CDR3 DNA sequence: TGTGCCTGGAGTGAGTCGGATGATCAGCCCCAGCATTTT. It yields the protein CAWSESDDQPQHF.

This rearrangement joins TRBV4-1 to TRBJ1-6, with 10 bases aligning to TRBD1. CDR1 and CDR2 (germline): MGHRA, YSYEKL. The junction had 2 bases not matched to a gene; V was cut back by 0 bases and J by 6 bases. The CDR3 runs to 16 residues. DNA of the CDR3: TGCGCCAGCAGCCAAGAGGACAGGGGGTTTAATTCACCCCTCCACTTT. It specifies CASSQEDRGFNSPLHF.

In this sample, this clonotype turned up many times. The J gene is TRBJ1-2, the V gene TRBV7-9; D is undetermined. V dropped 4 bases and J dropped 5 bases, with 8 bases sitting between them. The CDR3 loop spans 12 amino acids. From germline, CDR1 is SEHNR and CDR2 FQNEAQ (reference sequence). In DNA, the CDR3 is TGTGCCAGCAGCTCGGATCCGTATGGCTACACCTTC. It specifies CASSSDPYGYTF. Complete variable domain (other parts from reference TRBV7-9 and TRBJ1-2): DTGVSQNPRHKITKRGQNVTFRCDPISEHNRLYWYRQTLGQGPEFLTYFQNEAQLEKSRLLSDRFSAERPKGSFSTLEIQRTEQGDSAMYLCASSSDPYGYTFGSGTRLTVV.

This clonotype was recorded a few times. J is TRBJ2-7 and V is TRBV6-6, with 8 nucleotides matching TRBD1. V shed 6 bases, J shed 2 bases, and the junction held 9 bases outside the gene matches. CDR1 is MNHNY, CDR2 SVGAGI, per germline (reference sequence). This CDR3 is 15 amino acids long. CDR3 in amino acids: CASSPTSTGAYEQYF. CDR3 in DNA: TGTGCCAGCAGCCCGACCTCGACAGGGGCCTACGAGCAGTACTTC.

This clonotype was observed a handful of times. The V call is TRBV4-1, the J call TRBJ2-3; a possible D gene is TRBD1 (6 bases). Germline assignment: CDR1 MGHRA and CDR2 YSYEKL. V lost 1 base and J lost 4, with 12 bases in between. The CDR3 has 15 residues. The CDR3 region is CASSQVSAGADTQYF. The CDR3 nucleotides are TGCGCCAGCAGCCAAGTTTCCGCAGGGGCAGATACGCAGTATTTT.

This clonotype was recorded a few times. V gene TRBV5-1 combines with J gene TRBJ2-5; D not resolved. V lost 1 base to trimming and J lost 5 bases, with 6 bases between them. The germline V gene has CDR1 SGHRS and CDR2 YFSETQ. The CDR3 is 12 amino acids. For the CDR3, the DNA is TGCGCCAGCAGCTTGCCTCACGAGACCCAGTACTTC. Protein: CASSLPHETQYF. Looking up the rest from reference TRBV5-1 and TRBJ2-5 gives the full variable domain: KAGVTQTPRYLIKTRGQQVTLSCSPISGHRSVSWYQQTPGQGLQFLFEYFSETQRNKGNFPGRFSGRQFSNSRSEMNVSTLELGDSALYLCASSLPHETQYFGPGTRLLVL.

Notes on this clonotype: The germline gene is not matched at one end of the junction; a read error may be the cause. CDR3 region: CAGSLGTLGAAYEQYF. CDR3 coding DNA: TGCGCCGGCAGCTTGGGGACCCTAGGAGCGGCCTACGAGCAGTACTTC. The J gene is TRBJ2-7, the V gene TRBV5-1; D may match TRBD1 or TRBD2 (5 bases each). This CDR3 is 16 amino acids long. CDR1 SGHRS and CDR2 YFSETQ come from the germline V gene.

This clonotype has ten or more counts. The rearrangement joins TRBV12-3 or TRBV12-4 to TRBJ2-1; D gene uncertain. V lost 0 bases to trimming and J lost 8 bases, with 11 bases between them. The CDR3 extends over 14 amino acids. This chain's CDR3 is CASSLAPRVDEQFF. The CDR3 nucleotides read TGTGCCAGCAGTTTAGCGCCAAGGGTCGATGAGCAGTTCTTC.

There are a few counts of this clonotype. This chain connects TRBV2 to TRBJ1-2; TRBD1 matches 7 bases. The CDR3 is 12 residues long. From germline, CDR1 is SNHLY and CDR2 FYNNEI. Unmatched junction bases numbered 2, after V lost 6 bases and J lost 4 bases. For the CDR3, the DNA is TGTGCCAGCAGGACAGGGATCTATGGCTACACCTTC. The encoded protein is CASRTGIYGYTF.